Listed below are T cell receptor beta chains from one sample, sequenced in a study of blood T cell repertoires in COVID-19. Clones were sequenced by immunoSEQ multiplex PCR, and TCRdb holds only the in-frame ones, with some missing. The profile shows over 200,000 clones, roughly 84% of them singletons. Sequenced sample: peripheral blood. The receptors derive from a man aged 40-49 years with active or convalescent COVID-19. Both conserved end residues are part of each CDR3. The D gene is left open where the match is weak. The size entry is marked missing in some rows and otherwise reads once, few, many or a size class.

.	TRBV2	TRBJ1-6	TRBD1	CASPGTGDNSPLHF	TGTGCCAGCCCCGGGACAGGGGATAATTCACCCCTCCACTTT
few	TRBV5-1	TRBJ2-5	TRBD1	CASSDGDRPSQETQYF	TGCGCCAGCAGCGACGGGGACAGGCCAAGTCAAGAGACCCAGTACTTC
.	TRBV12-3/TRBV12-4	TRBJ2-7	.	CASTSRVTEQYF	TGTGCCAGCACCTCGAGGGTAACCGAGCAGTACTTC
.	TRBV7-8	TRBJ2-5	TRBD2	CASSLGFSGGAVETQYF	TGTGCCAGCAGTCTAGGGTTTAGCGGGGGGGCCGTGGAGACCCAGTACTTC
.	TRBV1	TRBJ1-4	.	CTSGRTSQGEKLFF	TGCACCAGCGGTAGGACGTCTCAGGGCGAAAAACTGTTTTTT
once	TRBV7-3	TRBJ1-2	.	CASSLSRGGISGYTF	TGTGCCAGCAGCTTATCCCGGGGAGGAATAAGCGGCTACACCTTC
.	TRBV11-2	TRBJ1-1	.	CASSFSLTEAFF	TGTGCCAGCAGCTTTTCACTCACTGAAGCTTTCTTT
.	TRBV4-2	TRBJ1-2	TRBD1	CASSDPDRVKHGYTF	TGTGCCAGCAGCGATCCCGACAGGGTGAAGCATGGCTACACCTTC
.	TRBV19	TRBJ1-2	TRBD1	CASHPGQRHYGYTF	TGTGCCAGCCATCCGGGACAGAGGCACTATGGCTACACCTTC
.	TRBV6-2/TRBV6-3	TRBJ1-5	.	CASSSLGSNQPQHF	TGTGCCAGCAGTTCCCTAGGAAGCAATCAGCCCCAGCATTTT
.	TRBV29-1	TRBJ1-1	.	CSAGAGWGMNTEAFF	TGCAGCGCCGGCGCAGGGTGGGGAATGAACACTGAAGCTTTCTTT
.	TRBV12-3/TRBV12-4	TRBJ2-7	.	CASSFGDEQYF	TGTGCCAGCAGTTTTGGAGACGAGCAGTACTTC
.	TRBV28	TRBJ2-7	TRBD1	CASSPGGTGSYEQYF	TGTGCCAGCAGCCCAGGGGGTACGGGGTCCTACGAGCAGTACTTC
.	TRBV7-2	TRBJ2-2	.	CASSPRQVTLGFTGELFF	TGTGCCAGCAGCCCTAGACAGGTTACGCTCGGGTTCACCGGGGAGCTGTTTTTT
few	TRBV5-1	TRBJ1-1	.	CASSLVPNTEAFF	TGCGCCAGCAGCCTTGTCCCGAACACTGAAGCTTTCTTT
.	TRBV9	TRBJ2-2	.	CASSHGGNTGELFF	TGTGCCAGCAGCCACGGAGGGAACACCGGGGAGCTGTTTTTT
once	TRBV7-8	TRBJ1-3	.	CASSSAGTGNTIYF	TGTGCCAGCAGCTCTGCAGGGACTGGAAACACCATATATTTT
.	TRBV29-1	TRBJ1-5	.	CSVVEGSNQPQHF	TGCAGCGTTGTCGAGGGCTCGAATCAGCCCCAGCATTTT
.	TRBV25-1	TRBJ1-1	TRBD1	CASSDHRGLGTEAFF	TGTGCCAGCAGTGACCATAGGGGGCTAGGGACTGAAGCTTTCTTT
.	TRBV30	TRBJ1-4	.	CAWSVKAGNEKLFF	TGTGCCTGGAGTGTGAAGGCGGGTAATGAAAAACTGTTTTTT
once	TRBV5-6	TRBJ2-1	.	CASSLDGTGAYNEQFF	TGTGCCAGCAGCTTGGATGGGACTGGAGCCTACAATGAGCAGTTCTTC
.	TRBV5-1	TRBJ2-3	TRBD2	CASSFQTSGKDTQYF	TGCGCCAGCAGCTTCCAGACTAGCGGGAAAGATACGCAGTATTTT
.	TRBV2	TRBJ2-1	.	CASSETTWNEQFF	TGTGCCAGCAGTGAAACTACCTGGAATGAGCAGTTCTTC
.	TRBV6-2/TRBV6-3	TRBJ1-6	.	CASSYEGGGRYNSPLHF	TGTGCCAGCAGTTACGAGGGAGGGGGGCGCTATAATTCACCCCTCCACTTT
.	TRBV27	TRBJ2-5	TRBD1	CASSLGQAGTGFQETQYF	TGTGCCAGCAGTTTAGGCCAGGCGGGGACAGGGTTCCAAGAGACCCAGTACTTC
.	TRBV6-1	TRBJ1-5	.	CASSEDRGISAQHF	TGTGCCAGCAGTGAAGATCGGGGGATTTCGGCCCAGCATTTT
.	TRBV9	TRBJ2-7	.	CASSVWVTGPEQYF	TGTGCCAGCAGCGTATGGGTTACGGGTCCGGAGCAGTACTTC
.	TRBV30	TRBJ1-2	.	CAWSRLGGRTNYGYTF	TGTGCCTGGAGTAGATTGGGGGGGCGGACTAACTATGGCTACACCTTC
.	TRBV2	TRBJ1-2	.	CASRLGQKNGYTF	TGTGCCAGCAGGCTCGGACAGAAGAATGGCTACACCTTC
.	TRBV12-3/TRBV12-4	TRBJ1-1	.	CASREELNTEAFF	TGTGCCAGCAGAGAGGAGCTGAACACTGAAGCTTTCTTT
few	TRBV4-1	TRBJ2-7	TRBD2	CASSRGTSGRSAEQYF	TGCGCCAGCAGCCGGGGGACTAGCGGGAGGTCTGCCGAGCAGTACTTC
few	TRBV12-3/TRBV12-4	TRBJ1-1	TRBD1	CASTLQGWGEAFF	TGTGCCAGCACCCTACAGGGGTGGGGTGAAGCTTTCTTT
.	TRBV10-3	TRBJ1-1	.	CAISDTGGGKTEAFF	TGTGCCATCAGTGATACCGGGGGAGGGAAGACTGAAGCTTTCTTT
few	TRBV18	TRBJ1-3	TRBD1	CASSPFSGTVSSSGNTIYF	TGTGCCAGCTCACCGTTTTCCGGGACAGTTAGTTCGAGTGGAAACACCATATATTTT
.	TRBV5-1	TRBJ1-4	.	CASRGLTNEKLFF	TGCGCCAGCAGGGGACTAACCAATGAAAAACTGTTTTTT
.	TRBV11-3	TRBJ1-1	TRBD1	CASSLGQGRAEAFF	TGTGCCAGCAGCCTGGGACAGGGGAGGGCTGAAGCTTTCTTT
.	TRBV5-1	TRBJ1-4	TRBD1	CASSLRDSNEKLFF	TGCGCCAGCAGCTTGAGGGACAGCAATGAAAAACTGTTTTTT
once	TRBV5-1	TRBJ1-4	TRBD1	CASSLNTPFDRGEKLFF	TGCGCCAGCAGCTTGAATACCCCGTTCGACAGGGGTGAAAAACTGTTTTTT
.	TRBV15	TRBJ1-5	.	CATSRDSREDQPQHF	TGTGCCACCAGCAGAGATTCGAGGGAAGATCAGCCCCAGCATTTT
.	TRBV4-2	TRBJ2-1	TRBD2	CASSHIAGGSYNEQFF	TGTGCCAGCAGCCATATAGCGGGAGGGTCCTACAATGAGCAGTTCTTC